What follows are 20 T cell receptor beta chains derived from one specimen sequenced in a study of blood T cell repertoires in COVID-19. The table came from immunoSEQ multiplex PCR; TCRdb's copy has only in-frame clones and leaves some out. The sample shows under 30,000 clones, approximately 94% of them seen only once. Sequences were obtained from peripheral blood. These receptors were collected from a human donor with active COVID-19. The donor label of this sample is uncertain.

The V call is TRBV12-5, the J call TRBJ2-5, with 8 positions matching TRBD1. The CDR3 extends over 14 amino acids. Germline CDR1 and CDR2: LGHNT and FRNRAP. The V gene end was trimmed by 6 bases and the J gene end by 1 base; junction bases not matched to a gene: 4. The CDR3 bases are TGTGCTAGTGGAAAGGGACAGGTCCAAGAGACCCAGTACTTC. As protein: CASGKGQVQETQYF.

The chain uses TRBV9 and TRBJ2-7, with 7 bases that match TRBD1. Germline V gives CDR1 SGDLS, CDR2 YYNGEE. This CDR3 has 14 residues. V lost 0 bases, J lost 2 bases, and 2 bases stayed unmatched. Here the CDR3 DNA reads TGTGCCAGCAGCGTAGGGACAGGTCCCTACGAGCAGTACTTC. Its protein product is CASSVGTGPYEQYF.

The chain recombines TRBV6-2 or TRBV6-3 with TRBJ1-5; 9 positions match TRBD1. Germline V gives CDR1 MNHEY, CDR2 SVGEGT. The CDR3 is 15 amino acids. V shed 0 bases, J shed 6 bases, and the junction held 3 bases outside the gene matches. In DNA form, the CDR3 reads TGTGCCAGCAGTTACTCGACAGGGGGAGGTCAGCCCCAGCATTTT. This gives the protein CASSYSTGGGQPQHF.

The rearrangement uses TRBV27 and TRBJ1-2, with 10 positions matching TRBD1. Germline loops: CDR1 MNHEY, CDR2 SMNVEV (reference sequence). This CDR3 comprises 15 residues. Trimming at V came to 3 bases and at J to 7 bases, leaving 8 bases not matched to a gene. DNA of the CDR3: TGTGCCAGCAGTTTCCCCGGGACAGGGGTTGCTGGCTACACCTTC. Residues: CASSFPGTGVAGYTF.

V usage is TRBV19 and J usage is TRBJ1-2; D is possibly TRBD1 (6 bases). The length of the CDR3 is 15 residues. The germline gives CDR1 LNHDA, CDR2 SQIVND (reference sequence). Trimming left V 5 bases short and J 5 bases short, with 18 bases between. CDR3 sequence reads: CASSPRGGRKYGYTF. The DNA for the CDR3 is TGTGCCAGTAGTCCCAGAGGGGGTAGGAAGTATGGCTACACCTTC.

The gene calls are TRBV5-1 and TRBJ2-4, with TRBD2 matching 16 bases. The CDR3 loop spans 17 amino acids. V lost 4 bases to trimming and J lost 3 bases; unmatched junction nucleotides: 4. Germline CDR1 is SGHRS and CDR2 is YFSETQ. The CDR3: CASSHGTSGRDKNIQYF. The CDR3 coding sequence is TGCGCCAGCAGCCACGGGACTAGCGGGAGGGACAAAAACATTCAGTACTTC.

The DNA for the CDR3 is TGTGCCAGCAGCCTCCGCGAGGTTGCAGTCTCCTACGAGCAGTACTTC. Translating it yields CASSLREVAVSYEQYF. The J gene is TRBJ2-7, the V gene TRBV5-5; D gene uncertain. This CDR3 has 16 amino acids. Germline assignment: CDR1 SGHKS and CDR2 YYEKEE (reference sequence). Trimming stripped 4 bases from V and 0 bases from J, with 17 bases between. The whole variable domain, remainder taken from reference TRBV5-5 and TRBJ2-7, is DAGVTQSPTHLIKTRGQQVTLRCSPISGHKSVSWYQQVLGQGPQFIFQYYEKEERGRGNFPDRFSARQFPNYSSELNVNALLLGDSALYLCASSLREVAVSYEQYFGPGTRLTVT.

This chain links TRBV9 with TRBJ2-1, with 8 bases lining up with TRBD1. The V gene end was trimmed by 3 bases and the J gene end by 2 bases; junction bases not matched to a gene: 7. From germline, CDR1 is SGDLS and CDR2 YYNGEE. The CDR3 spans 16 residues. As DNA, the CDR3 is TGTGCCAGCAGCGGCACGCAGGGGGCACCCTACAATGAGCAGTTCTTC. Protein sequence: CASSGTQGAPYNEQFF.

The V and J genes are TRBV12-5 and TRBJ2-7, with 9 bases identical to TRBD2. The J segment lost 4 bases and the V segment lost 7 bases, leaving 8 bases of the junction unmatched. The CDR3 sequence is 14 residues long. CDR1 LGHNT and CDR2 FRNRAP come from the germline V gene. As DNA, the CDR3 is TGTGCTAGTGCCCCTAGCGGGGAAGGATACGAGCAGTACTTC. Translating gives CASAPSGEGYEQYF.

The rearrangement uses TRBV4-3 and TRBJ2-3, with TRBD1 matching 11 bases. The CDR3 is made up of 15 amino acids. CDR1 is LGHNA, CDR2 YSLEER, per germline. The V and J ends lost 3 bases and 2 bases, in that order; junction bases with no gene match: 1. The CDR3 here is CASSQGQGVTDTQYF. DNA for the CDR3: TGCGCCAGCAGCCAGGGACAGGGGGTCACAGATACGCAGTATTTT.

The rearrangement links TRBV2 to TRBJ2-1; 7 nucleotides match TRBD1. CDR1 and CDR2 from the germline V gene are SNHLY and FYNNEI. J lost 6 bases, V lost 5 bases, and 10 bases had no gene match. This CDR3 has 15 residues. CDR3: CASSRQGRVGNEQFF. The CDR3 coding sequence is TGTGCCAGCAGTAGACAGGGTAGGGTGGGCAATGAGCAGTTCTTC.

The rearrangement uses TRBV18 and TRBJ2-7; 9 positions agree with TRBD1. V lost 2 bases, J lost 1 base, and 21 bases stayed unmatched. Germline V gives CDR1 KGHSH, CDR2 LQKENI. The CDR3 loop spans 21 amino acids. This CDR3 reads CASSPGGTDRGRLGLSYEQYF. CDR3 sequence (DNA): TGTGCCAGCTCACCAGGGGGGACGGACAGGGGACGCCTGGGCCTTTCCTACGAGCAGTACTTC.

The CDR3 nucleotides read TGTGCCAGCAGTTATCAGGGGGACACTGAAGCTTTCTTT. Its protein is CASSYQGDTEAFF. The V gene is TRBV6-2 or TRBV6-3, the J gene TRBJ1-1, with TRBD1 matching over 7 bases. Germline assignment: CDR1 MNHEY and CDR2 SVGEGT. The junction had 1 base not matched to a gene; V was cut back by 3 bases and J by 3 bases. This CDR3 spans 13 amino acids.

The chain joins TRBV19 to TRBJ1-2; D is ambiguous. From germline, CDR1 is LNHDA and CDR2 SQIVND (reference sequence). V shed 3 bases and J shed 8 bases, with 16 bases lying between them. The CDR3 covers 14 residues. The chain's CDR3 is CASSISTISSGYTF. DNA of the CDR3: TGTGCCAGTAGTATTTCGACAATTTCGTCGGGCTACACCTTC.

CDR3 in amino acids: CASSGGTGHQETQYF. The CDR3 DNA is TGCGCCAGCAGCGGTGGGACAGGACACCAAGAGACCCAGTACTTC. This chain links TRBV5-1 with TRBJ2-5, with 8 positions matching TRBD1. This CDR3 contains 15 residues. The trim removed 4 bases at V and 0 bases at J, leaving 5 bases unmatched. Germline V lookup: CDR1 SGHRS, CDR2 YFSETQ. The full variable domain, with the rest looked up from reference TRBV5-1 and TRBJ2-5, is KAGVTQTPRYLIKTRGQQVTLSCSPISGHRSVSWYQQTPGQGLQFLFEYFSETQRNKGNFPGRFSGRQFSNSRSEMNVSTLELGDSALYLCASSGGTGHQETQYFGPGTRLLVL.

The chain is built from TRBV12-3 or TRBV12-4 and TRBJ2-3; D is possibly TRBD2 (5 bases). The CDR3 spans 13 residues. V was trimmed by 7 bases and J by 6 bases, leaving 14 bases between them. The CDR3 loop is CASTPRDGDTQYF. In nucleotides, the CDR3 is TGTGCCAGCACCCCGAGGGATGGCGATACGCAGTATTTT.

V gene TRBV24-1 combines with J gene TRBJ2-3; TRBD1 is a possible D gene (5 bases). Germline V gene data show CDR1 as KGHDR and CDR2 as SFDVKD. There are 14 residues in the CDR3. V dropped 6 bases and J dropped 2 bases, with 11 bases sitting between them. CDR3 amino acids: CATSPARDTDTQYF. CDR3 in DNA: TGTGCCACCAGTCCAGCCAGGGACACAGATACGCAGTATTTT.

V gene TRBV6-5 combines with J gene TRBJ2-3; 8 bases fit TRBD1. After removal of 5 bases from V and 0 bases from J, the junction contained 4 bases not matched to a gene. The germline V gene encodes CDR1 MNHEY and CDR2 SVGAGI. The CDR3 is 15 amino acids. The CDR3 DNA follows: TGTGCCAGCAGTAGGACAGGGCTCAGCACAGATACGCAGTATTTT. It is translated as CASSRTGLSTDTQYF.

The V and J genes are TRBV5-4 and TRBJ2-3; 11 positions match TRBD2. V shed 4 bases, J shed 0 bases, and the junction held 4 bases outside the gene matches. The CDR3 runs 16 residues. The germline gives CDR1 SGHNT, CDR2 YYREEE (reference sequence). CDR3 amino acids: CASSAGLAASTDTQYF. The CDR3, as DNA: TGTGCCAGCAGCGCGGGACTAGCGGCTAGCACAGATACGCAGTATTTT.

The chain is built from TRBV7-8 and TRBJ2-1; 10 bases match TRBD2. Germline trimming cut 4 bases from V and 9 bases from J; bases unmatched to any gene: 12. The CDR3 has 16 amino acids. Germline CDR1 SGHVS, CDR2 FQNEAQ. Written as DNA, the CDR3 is TGTGCCAGCAGCTCCTCCAGCGGGAGGGCCTCAGGTGAGCAGTTCTTC. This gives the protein CASSSSSGRASGEQFF.